This entry lists 16 T cell receptor beta chains sequenced from one sample in a study of T cell responses to AZD1222 COVID-19 vaccine. Libraries were prepared by immunoSEQ multiplex PCR; TCRdb keeps only in-frame clonotypes and omits some of them. Of 130,000 to 150,000 clones in the sample, roughly 91% are singletons; the top ten hold under 2%. The sequencing here drew on peripheral blood, taken on day 0 of AZD1222 vaccination. The receptors were sampled from an adult in good health.

The V and J genes are TRBV7-6 and TRBJ1-1; no clear D gene. V lost 1 base to trimming and J lost 1 base, with 10 bases between them. The CDR3 loop spans 15 amino acids. Germline loops: CDR1 SGHVS, CDR2 FNYEAQ. CDR3 in DNA: TGTGCCAGCAGCTTAGGCTTACTCTCGAACACTGAAGCTTTCTTT. Amino acid sequence: CASSLGLLSNTEAFF.

The rearrangement joins TRBV5-1 to TRBJ2-5; the match to TRBD1 covers 9 bases. There are 13 residues in the CDR3. The V and J ends lost 6 bases and 3 bases, in that order; junction bases with no gene match: 3. CDR1 is SGHRS, CDR2 YFSETQ, per germline. The CDR3, as DNA: TGCGCCAGCAAGTGGACAGGGGAAGAGACCCAGTACTTC. Its protein is CASKWTGEETQYF.

This chain links TRBV27 with TRBJ1-1, with 11 nucleotides matching TRBD1. J lost 5 bases, V lost 3 bases, and 5 bases had no gene match. Germline loops: CDR1 MNHEY, CDR2 SMNVEV (reference sequence). The CDR3 totals 15 residues. In DNA, the CDR3 is TGTGCCAGCAGTTTCGGACAGGGGGCATGGACTGAAGCTTTCTTT. Its translation: CASSFGQGAWTEAFF.

The chain combines TRBV2 with TRBJ1-6; D is unresolved. The V end was cut by 2 bases, the J end by 0 bases, with 5 bases between. CDR1 and CDR2 (germline): SNHLY, FYNNEI. CDR3 size: 15 residues. The CDR3 loop reads CASSERSSYNSPLHF. The CDR3 nucleotides are TGTGCCAGCAGTGAAAGGAGCTCCTATAATTCACCCCTCCACTTT.

This chain connects TRBV7-8 to TRBJ2-1, with 13 nucleotides matching TRBD2. The CDR3 is made up of 19 amino acids. Germline CDR1 SGHVS, CDR2 FQNEAQ. With V trimmed by 5 bases and J by 2 bases, 12 bases remained unmatched. The CDR3 DNA sequence: TGTGCCAGCAGCCCAGGACTAGCGGGAGCCCACTTCCCCTACAATGAGCAGTTCTTC. The encoded protein is CASSPGLAGAHFPYNEQFF.

This clone was counted only a few times. The chain carries TRBV9 and TRBJ2-3, with 8 bases identical to TRBD2. The CDR3 runs 15 residues. Per the germline V gene, CDR1 is SGDLS and CDR2 is YYNGEE. After removal of 1 base from V and 0 bases from J, the junction contained 1 base not matched to a gene. The DNA of the CDR3 is TGTGCCAGCAGCGTACGGGAGGGTAGCACAGATACGCAGTATTTT. The encoded protein is CASSVREGSTDTQYF.

The CDR3 reads CAYDRGRYNEQFF. The CDR3 DNA follows: TGTGCCTATGACAGGGGGAGGTACAATGAGCAGTTCTTC. The chain is built from TRBV30 and TRBJ2-1, with TRBD1 identical over 9 bases. The CDR3 is 13 residues long. The germline CDR1 and CDR2 sequences are GTSNPN and SVGIG (reference sequence). V trimming: 7 bases; J trimming: 4 bases; junction bases outside the gene matches: 5.

The genes are TRBV9 and TRBJ2-1, with TRBD1 identical over 10 bases. The CDR3 contains 15 residues. V lost 4 bases to trimming and J lost 7 bases; unmatched junction nucleotides: 8. CDR1 SGDLS and CDR2 YYNGEE come from the germline V gene. The CDR3 reads CASSLTGGAGNEQFF. In nucleotides, the CDR3 is TGTGCCAGCAGCCTGACAGGGGGCGCGGGAAATGAGCAGTTCTTC.

The count of this clone is one. This sequence joins TRBV3-1 (or the pseudogene TRBV3-2) and TRBJ1-1, with D possibly matching TRBD1 (5 bases). V lost 4 bases to trimming and J lost 1 base, with 10 bases between them. CDR1 and CDR2 (germline): LGHDT, YNNKEL (reference sequence). The CDR3 sequence is 14 residues long. CDR3 nucleotides: TGTGCCAGCAGCCCCCACAGGCGGAACACTGAAGCTTTCTTT. It specifies CASSPHRRNTEAFF.

This clone appeared a single time. The chain uses TRBV27 and TRBJ1-4; D possibly corresponds to TRBD1 (5 bases). The CDR3 is 14 residues long. V was shortened by 2 bases and J by 7 bases, with 11 bases between the two germline ends. Germline CDR1 is MNHEY and CDR2 is SMNVEV (reference sequence). The CDR3 here is CASSLRGGGEKLFF. In DNA, the CDR3 is TGTGCCAGCAGTTTACGGGGGGGAGGTGAAAAACTGTTTTTT.

The rearrangement links TRBV9 to TRBJ1-2; 11 positions agree with TRBD1. The CDR3 runs 15 residues. V shed 0 bases, J shed 7 bases, and the junction held 5 bases outside the gene matches. The germline CDR1 and CDR2 sequences are SGDLS and YYNGEE. CDR3: CASSVGGQGAGGYTF. The DNA for the CDR3 is TGTGCCAGCAGCGTAGGTGGACAGGGGGCAGGTGGCTACACCTTC.

The gene calls are TRBV6-5 and TRBJ2-4; 7 bases match TRBD1. The CDR3 has 11 residues. V lost 5 bases and J lost 10; bases outside the gene matches: 2. From germline, CDR1 is MNHEY and CDR2 SVGAGI. The CDR3 region has the DNA TGTGCCAGCAGTCAACAGGGGATTCAGTACTTC. This gives the protein CASSQQGIQYF.

This chain connects TRBV6-5 to TRBJ2-1; 9 bases agree with TRBD2. The germline CDR1 and CDR2 sequences are MNHEY and SVGAGI. CDR3 length: 14 amino acids. Unmatched junction bases numbered 2, after V lost 2 bases and J lost 6 bases. The CDR3 is CASSYGREGNEQFF. CDR3 DNA: TGTGCCAGCAGTTACGGGCGGGAGGGCAATGAGCAGTTCTTC.

V gene TRBV7-6 combines with J gene TRBJ2-3; D might be TRBD2 (6 bases). Between the trimmed V and J ends, which lost 5 bases and 7 bases, there was a span of 22 bases. Germline-derived CDR1 and CDR2 are SGHVS and FNYEAQ. This CDR3 is built from 16 residues. CDR3 region: CASSLLGGKGLNTQYF. As DNA, the CDR3 is TGTGCCAGCAGCCTCCTCGGCGGGAAGGGCCTTAATACGCAGTATTTT.

The V and J genes are TRBV9 and TRBJ1-5; 7 positions match TRBD1. Germline assignment: CDR1 SGDLS and CDR2 YYNGEE. CDR3 length: 15 amino acids. The V gene end was trimmed by 4 bases and the J gene end by 0 bases; junction bases not matched to a gene: 4. The CDR3 region is CASSMGQNSNQPQHF. Here the CDR3 DNA reads TGTGCCAGCAGCATGGGACAGAATAGCAATCAGCCCCAGCATTTT.

The CDR3 here is CAAMTWVGDGYTF. CDR3 sequence (DNA): TGTGCCGCCATGACTTGGGTAGGGGATGGCTACACCTTC. This chain uses TRBV30 with TRBJ1-2, with D tentatively TRBD1 (5 bases). This CDR3 has 13 residues. Germline V gives CDR1 GTSNPN, CDR2 SVGIG (reference sequence). V was shortened by 8 bases and J by 6 bases, with 19 bases between the two germline ends.